This T cell receptor (beta chain) originates from a study of blood T cell repertoires in COVID-19. Study-wide background: Researchers got acute and convalescent COVID-19 samples from the United States, Italy and Spain. The analysed material was cDNA or gDNA that came from T cells, B-cell-depleted T cells, or PBMCs.

The CDR3 contains 15 residues. The V and J ends lost 0 bases and 10 bases respectively, with 13 bases between them. Germline loops: CDR1 LGHNA, CDR2 YSLEER. This clone has a single count. In the authors' workflow: Estimates of nucleated cell counts were drawn from the amplification of reference gene primers. Only in-frame clones appear in the TCRdb table, and some are missing; sequencing was by immunoSEQ multiplex PCR. D and trimming were read from the DNA, whereas the V and J calls and clone size are those reported in that table. The sample lists a few hundred thousand clones, 70% to 90% occurring once.

What was sequenced was peripheral blood. This TCR was sampled from a woman in her sixties with acute or convalescent COVID-19. The chain has TRBV4-3 and TRBJ1-6, with D perhaps TRBD1 (6 bases). CDR3 loop: CASSQDGQGISPLHF. The CDR3 DNA reads as TGCGCCAGCAGCCAAGACGGGCAGGGGATCTCACCCCTCCACTTT.